These 22 T cell receptor beta chains were all obtained from the same sample, sequenced in a study of cytomegalovirus exposure and HLA in healthy donors. The PCR used 60 Vbeta and 13 Jbeta primers. Method: immunoSEQ multiplex PCR; TCRdb's copy keeps in-frame clones and lacks some. The sample yields approximately 240,000 clones, around 76% seen once. The source material was PBMCs. These receptors were taken from a woman aged 40 to 50 in good health and CMV-seropositive.

The chain carries TRBV15 and TRBJ1-5; D call uncertain. CDR3 length: 17 amino acids. V dropped 5 bases and J dropped 0 bases, with 17 bases sitting between them. CDR1 LNHNV and CDR2 YYDKDF come from the germline V gene (reference sequence). This CDR3 is CATSLTKRTDSNQPQHF. CDR3 DNA sequence: TGTGCCACCAGCCTCACTAAAAGGACTGATAGCAATCAGCCCCAGCATTTT.

Details on this clone: Compared with germline, one end of the junction differs, possibly owing to a read error. J is TRBJ2-7 and V is TRBV10-1; D is perhaps TRBD2 (6 bases). The CDR3 extends over 14 amino acids. From germline, CDR1 is WNHNN and CDR2 SYGVQD (reference sequence). The CDR3 spells CATSRGGSSYEQYF. In DNA form, the CDR3 reads TGCGCCACCAGTAGGGGAGGAAGCTCCTACGAGCAGTACTTC.

The V and J genes are TRBV30 and TRBJ1-1, with TRBD1 matching 10 bases. The V segment lost 2 bases and the J segment 10 bases; nucleotides outside the gene matches: 7. Germline V lookup: CDR1 GTSNPN, CDR2 SVGIG (reference sequence). The CDR3 contains 13 residues. CDR3 bases: TGTGCCTGGAGTCTGACAGGGGGCGGTGTAGCTTTCTTT. This translates into CAWSLTGGGVAFF.

A word on this clone: This same CDR3 is encoded by further DNA sequences in the sample. The V and J genes are TRBV5-1 and TRBJ2-5; 12 bases match TRBD2. V was pared by 0 bases and J by 3 bases, with 0 bases of the junction left unmatched. Germline CDR1 SGHRS, CDR2 YFSETQ. The CDR3 is 15 amino acids. This CDR3 reads CASSLGLAGEETQYF. CDR3 nucleotides: TGCGCCAGCAGCTTGGGACTAGCGGGGGAAGAGACCCAGTACTTC.

The chain recombines TRBV30 with TRBJ1-6; 7 bases are shared with TRBD1. The CDR3 has 15 residues. Germline assignment: CDR1 GTSNPN and CDR2 SVGIG (reference sequence). The V gene end was trimmed by 8 bases and the J gene end by 7 bases; junction bases not matched to a gene: 14. The DNA of the CDR3 is TGTGCCGCGAACCGACAGGGACATGGGAATTCACCCCTCCACTTT. Encoded protein: CAANRQGHGNSPLHF.

The chain combines TRBV5-1 with TRBJ2-2, with TRBD2 identical over 16 bases. The CDR3 runs to 17 residues. V lost 4 bases and J lost 6; bases outside the gene matches: 6. CDR1 and CDR2 (germline): SGHRS, YFSETQ. The CDR3 DNA reads as TGCGCCAGCAGCCTGGGACTAGCGGGGGGGCCCGCCGGGGAGCTGTTTTTT. Encoded protein: CASSLGLAGGPAGELFF.

The CDR3 loop is CASSQGASGTTDTQYF. For the CDR3, the DNA is TGTGCCAGCAGCCAAGGGGCTAGCGGGACCACAGATACGCAGTATTTT. The chain has TRBV4-2 and TRBJ2-3; 9 bases are a match to TRBD2. The germline V gene encodes CDR1 LGHNA and CDR2 YNFKEQ. The CDR3 length is 16 residues. Losses at the gene ends were 1 base for V and 2 bases for J; bases not matched to a gene: 4.

On this clone itself: Germline is not matched at one junction end, which may reflect a read error. J is TRBJ2-7 and V is TRBV25-1; 12 nucleotides align to TRBD2. This CDR3 has 15 amino acids. Germline values: CDR1 MGHDK, CDR2 SYGVNS. CDR3 in DNA: TGTGCCAGCAGCGCCACTAGCGGGAGGTCCTCCGAGCAGTACTTC. Protein: CASSATSGRSSEQYF.

The chain recombines TRBV5-6 with TRBJ1-2; TRBD1 might be the D (5 bases). Germline lookup yields CDR1 SGHDT and CDR2 YYEEEE. The CDR3 extends over 15 amino acids. The germline V and J ends were trimmed by 0 bases and 8 bases, with 17 bases remaining between them. In nucleotides, the CDR3 is TGTGCCAGCAGCTTGGCCAAGGGCAGGGTTGGCGGCTACACCTTC. This sequence encodes CASSLAKGRVGGYTF. Combining the CDR3 with reference TRBV5-6 and TRBJ1-2 gives the whole variable domain DAGVTQSPTHLIKTRGQQVTLRCSPKSGHDTVSWYQQALGQGPQFIFQYYEEEERQRGNFPDRFSGHQFPNYSSELNVNALLLGDSALYLCASSLAKGRVGGYTFGSGTRLTVV.

This sequence joins TRBV4-3 and TRBJ1-2, with D maybe TRBD1 (5 bases). V lost 4 bases to trimming and J lost 2 bases, with 11 bases between them. This CDR3 has 14 amino acids. The germline V gene has CDR1 LGHNA and CDR2 YSLEER. This CDR3 reads CASSPGRGNYGYTF. The CDR3 nucleotides are TGCGCCAGCAGCCCAGGAAGGGGAAACTATGGCTACACCTTC.

For the CDR3, the DNA is TGTGCCAGCAGCTTAATTCTACAGCAAGACATTCAGTACTTC. It specifies CASSLILQQDIQYF. The V call is TRBV7-9, the J call TRBJ2-4; D gene unclear. Germline CDR1 SEHNR, CDR2 FQNEAQ (reference sequence). Trimming shortened V by 2 bases and J by 8 bases, and 13 bases separated the two germline ends. The CDR3 is made up of 14 amino acids. Complete variable domain (other parts from reference TRBV7-9 and TRBJ2-4): DTGVSQNPRHKITKRGQNVTFRCDPISEHNRLYWYRQTLGQGPEFLTYFQNEAQLEKSRLLSDRFSAERPKGSFSTLEIQRTEQGDSAMYLCASSLILQQDIQYFGAGTRLSVL.

This clone was found a few times. Other DNA sequences in this specimen translate into the identical CDR3. The chain joins TRBV4-1 to TRBJ1-1; TRBD1 is a possible D gene (5 bases). This CDR3 comprises 15 residues. Trimming stripped 4 bases from V and 1 base from J, with 13 bases between. Germline values: CDR1 MGHRA, CDR2 YSYEKL. Written as DNA, the CDR3 is TGCGCCAGCAGCCCACAGGACATAGGGAACACTGAAGCTTTCTTT. Amino acid sequence: CASSPQDIGNTEAFF.

As for this clone: Additional DNA sequences in this sample encode the identical CDR3. V is TRBV7-2 and J is TRBJ2-7; 10 bases are a match to TRBD1. The CDR3 sequence is 15 residues long. V lost 0 bases, J lost 1 base, and 0 bases stayed unmatched. The germline V gene encodes CDR1 SGHTA and CDR2 FQGNSA. CDR3 protein: CASSLAGQGSYEQYF. CDR3 DNA: TGTGCCAGCAGCTTAGCGGGACAGGGGTCCTACGAGCAGTACTTC.

The chain couples TRBV11-1 to TRBJ1-1; D remains unclear. Trimming took off 4 bases at V and 2 bases at J, with 5 bases between the two ends. This CDR3 contains 12 residues. The germline V gene has CDR1 SGHAT and CDR2 FQDESV (reference sequence). CDR3 amino acids: CASSSRNTEAFF. The DNA of the CDR3 is TGTGCCAGCAGCTCCAGAAACACTGAAGCTTTCTTT.

The rearrangement uses TRBV25-1 and TRBJ2-5; possible D gene TRBD2, 6 bases. The CDR3 runs 14 residues. V lost 2 bases to trimming and J lost 2 bases, with 9 bases between them. Germline CDR1 reads MGHDK; CDR2 reads SYGVNS. CDR3 DNA: TGTGCCAGCAGTGAAACCCGGGGGCAAGAGACCCAGTACTTC. Residues: CASSETRGQETQYF.

This chain uses TRBV6-1 with TRBJ2-7; a weak D match, TRBD1 (5 bases). The germline V and J ends were trimmed by 6 bases and 3 bases, with 18 bases remaining between them. Looked up from germline, CDR1 is MNHNS and CDR2 is SASEGT. This CDR3 contains 15 residues. The CDR3 sequence is CASRDTGLNGYEQYF. The CDR3 region has the DNA TGTGCCAGCAGAGATACAGGTCTAAATGGCTACGAGCAGTACTTC.

The J gene is TRBJ2-7, the V gene TRBV4-3, with a tentative D call TRBD2 (6 bases). The CDR3 loop spans 13 amino acids. Trimming pared 0 bases from V and 8 bases from J, leaving 11 bases between. The germline V gene has CDR1 LGHNA and CDR2 YSLEER. CDR3 DNA sequence: TGCGCCAGCAGCCAAGAAGCGGGCTCAAAGCAGTACTTC. Translating it yields CASSQEAGSKQYF.

V and J are TRBV19 and TRBJ2-7; 10 positions match TRBD2. J was trimmed by 3 bases and V by 6 bases; bases with no gene match: 8. Germline CDR1 is LNHDA and CDR2 is SQIVND (reference sequence). The CDR3 is 15 amino acids. The CDR3 is CASRVAGGPYYEQYF. The DNA for the CDR3 is TGTGCCAGTAGGGTAGCGGGGGGCCCATACTACGAGCAGTACTTC.

The genes are TRBV15 and TRBJ2-2, with TRBD2 matching 13 bases. Germline values: CDR1 LNHNV, CDR2 YYDKDF (reference sequence). The CDR3 contains 19 residues. V dropped 0 bases and J dropped 4; count of bases not matched to a gene: 8. The CDR3 reads CATSRDGTSGAGSTGELFF. CDR3 sequence (DNA): TGTGCCACCAGCAGAGATGGGACTAGCGGGGCGGGGAGCACCGGGGAGCTGTTTTTT.

The chain carries TRBV4-2 and TRBJ2-5; D gene unclear. Deletions cut 1 base from V and 2 bases from J, with 8 bases between. CDR3 length: 14 amino acids. CDR1 is LGHNA, CDR2 YNFKEQ, per germline. The CDR3 loop is CASSQGSQQETQYF. CDR3 coding DNA: TGTGCCAGCAGCCAAGGCTCACAGCAAGAGACCCAGTACTTC.

The chain links TRBV18 to TRBJ2-3; 8 positions match TRBD1. Germline V gene sequence: CDR1 KGHSH, CDR2 LQKENI. CDR3 length equals 14 residues. Unmatched junction bases numbered 3, after V lost 2 bases and J lost 5 bases. The CDR3 nucleotides are TGTGCCAGCTCACCAAGACAGGGGAAAGATACGCAGTATTTT. Its protein product is CASSPRQGKDTQYF. Using reference TRBV18 and TRBJ2-3 for the parts outside the CDR3, the full variable domain is NAGVMQNPRHLVRRRGQEARLRCSPMKGHSHVYWYRQLPEEGLKFMVYLQKENIIDESGMPKERFSAEFPKEGPSILRIQQVVRGDSAAYFCASSPRQGKDTQYFGPGTRLTVL.

In this sample, this clone turned up a few times. This chain links TRBV14 with TRBJ1-2, with 8 bases that match TRBD1. CDR1 is SGHDN, CDR2 FVKESK, per germline. The CDR3 has 17 amino acids. Trimming at V came to 0 bases and at J to 1 base, leaving 7 bases not matched to a gene. This chain's CDR3 is CASSQEQGQGGNYGYTF. The CDR3 nucleotides read TGTGCCAGCAGCCAAGAACAAGGACAGGGCGGTAACTATGGCTACACCTTC.